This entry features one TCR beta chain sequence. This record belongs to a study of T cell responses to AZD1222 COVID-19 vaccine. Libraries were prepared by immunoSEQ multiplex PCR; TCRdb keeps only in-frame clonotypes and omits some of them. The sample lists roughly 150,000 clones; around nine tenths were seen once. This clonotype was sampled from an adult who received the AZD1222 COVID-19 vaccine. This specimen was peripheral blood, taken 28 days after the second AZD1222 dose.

The CDR3 region has the DNA TGTGCCAGCAGTTACTCGAGTTCTAACCAAGAGACCCAGTACTTC. As protein: CASSYSSSNQETQYF. The V call is TRBV6-2 or TRBV6-3, the J call TRBJ2-5; D ambiguous. Trimming left V 0 bases short and J 0 bases short, with 8 bases between. The CDR3 is 15 amino acids. Germline CDR1 MNHEY, CDR2 SVGEGT.